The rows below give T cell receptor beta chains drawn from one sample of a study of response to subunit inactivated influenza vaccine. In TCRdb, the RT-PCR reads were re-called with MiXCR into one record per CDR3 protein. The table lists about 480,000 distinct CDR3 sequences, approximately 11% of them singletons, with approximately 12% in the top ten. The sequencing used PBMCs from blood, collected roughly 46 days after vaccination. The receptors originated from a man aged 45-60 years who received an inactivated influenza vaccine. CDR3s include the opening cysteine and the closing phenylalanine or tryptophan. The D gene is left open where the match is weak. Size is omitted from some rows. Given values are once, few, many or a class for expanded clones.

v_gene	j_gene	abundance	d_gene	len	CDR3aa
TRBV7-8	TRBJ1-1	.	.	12	CASSLLPTEAFF
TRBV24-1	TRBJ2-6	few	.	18	CATSDSGRTLSGANVLTF
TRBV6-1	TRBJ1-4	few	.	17	CASTPGRALATNEKLFF
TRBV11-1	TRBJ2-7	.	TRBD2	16	CASSLVPGGSLGEQYF
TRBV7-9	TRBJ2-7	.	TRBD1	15	CASSLQGATPYEQYF
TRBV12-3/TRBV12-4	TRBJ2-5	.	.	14	CASSKDLNRETQYF
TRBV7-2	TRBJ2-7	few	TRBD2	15	CASSPSGLAAYEQYF
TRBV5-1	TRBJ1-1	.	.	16	CASSSFKGLSNTEAFF
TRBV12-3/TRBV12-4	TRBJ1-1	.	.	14	CASSLVGRNTEAFF
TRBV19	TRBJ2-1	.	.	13	CASSPNRFNEQFF
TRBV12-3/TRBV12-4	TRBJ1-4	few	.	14	CASSLASTNEKLFF
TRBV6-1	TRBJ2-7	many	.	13	CASSEGVPYEQYF
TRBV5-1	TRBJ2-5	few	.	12	CASSTSWETQYF
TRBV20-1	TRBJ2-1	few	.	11	CSARWLNEQFF
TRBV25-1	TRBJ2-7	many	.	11	CASSAGGEQYF
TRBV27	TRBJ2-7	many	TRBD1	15	CASRELWDRGHEQYF
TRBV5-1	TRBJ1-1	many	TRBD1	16	CASSSLNRGVNTEAFF
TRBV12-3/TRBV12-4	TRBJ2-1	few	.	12	CASSSTRGEQFF
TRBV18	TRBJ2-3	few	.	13	CASSSNGADTQYF
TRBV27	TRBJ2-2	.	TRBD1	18	CTSSLNPMTGIHTGELFF
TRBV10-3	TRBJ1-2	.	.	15	CAISESHTTGSGYTF
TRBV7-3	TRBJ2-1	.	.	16	CASSYLPGLSGHEQFF
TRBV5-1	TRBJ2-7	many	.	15	CASGPGQPPSYEQYF
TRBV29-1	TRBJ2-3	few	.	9	CSVEDTQYF
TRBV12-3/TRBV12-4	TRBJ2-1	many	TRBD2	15	CASSLMLAGANEQFF
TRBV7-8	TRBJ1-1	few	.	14	CASSLGWTDTEAFF
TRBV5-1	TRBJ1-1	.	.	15	CASSLGVGQNTEAFF